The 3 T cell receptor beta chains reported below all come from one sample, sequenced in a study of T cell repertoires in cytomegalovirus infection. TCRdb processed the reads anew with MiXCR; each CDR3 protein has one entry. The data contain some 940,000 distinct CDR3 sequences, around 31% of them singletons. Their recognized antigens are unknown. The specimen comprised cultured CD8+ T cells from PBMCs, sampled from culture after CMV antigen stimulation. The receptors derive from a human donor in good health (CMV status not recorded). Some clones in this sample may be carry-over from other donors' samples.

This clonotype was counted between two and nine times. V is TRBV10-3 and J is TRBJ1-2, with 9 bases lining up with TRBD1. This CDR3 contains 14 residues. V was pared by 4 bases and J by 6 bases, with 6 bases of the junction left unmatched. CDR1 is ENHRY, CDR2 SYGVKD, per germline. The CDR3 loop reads CAISAGRTGDGYTF. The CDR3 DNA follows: TGTGCCATCAGTGCAGGCAGGACAGGGGATGGCTACACCTTC.

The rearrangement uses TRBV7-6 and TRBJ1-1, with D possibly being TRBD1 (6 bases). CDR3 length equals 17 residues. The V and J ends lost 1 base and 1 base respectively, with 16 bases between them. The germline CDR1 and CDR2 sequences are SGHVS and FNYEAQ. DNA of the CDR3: TGTGCCAGCAGCTTAGTAAGTTTTGGGACACAGAACACTGAAGCTTTCTTT. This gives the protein CASSLVSFGTQNTEAFF.

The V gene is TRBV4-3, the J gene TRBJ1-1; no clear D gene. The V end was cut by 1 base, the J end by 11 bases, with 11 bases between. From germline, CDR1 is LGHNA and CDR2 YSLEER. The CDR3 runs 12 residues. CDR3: CASSQGLLDAFF. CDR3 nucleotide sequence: TGCGCCAGCAGCCAAGGGTTACTTGATGCTTTCTTT.